The table lists the clone carrying this T cell receptor (beta chain) with a few counts. The antigen is undetermined. The data originate from a study of T-cell memory formation after mild COVID-19. Study-wide results and caveats: Certain responding clones were present in pre-infection memory, suggesting participation of cross-reactive memory. Contracting clones, day 15 to 85, had balanced CD4/CD8, and later expanders favored CD4+.

Looked up from germline, CDR1 is DFQATT and CDR2 is SNEGSKA (reference sequence). The CDR3 totals 14 residues. V gave up 4 bases and J gave up 6 bases, with 16 bases separating them. Constant-segment primers served in 5'RACE that generated TCR alpha and TCR beta cDNA libraries bearing sample barcodes and UMIs. TCRdb reanalysed the 5' RACE reads using MiXCR and keeps one entry per CDR3 protein. This sample has about 400,000 distinct CDR3 sequences, with 20% to 30% found just once. Sequencing input: PBMCs or a T cell subset sorted from them (not recorded which). This chain joins TRBV20-1 and TRBJ1-5; a weak D match, TRBD1 (5 bases). This TCR was recovered from an adult woman who had mild COVID-19 (a few samples of this study predate the infection). Cell type and time point are not known. In nucleotides, the CDR3 is TGCAGTGCTAAGGGACTGCCTAGGGGTCAGCCCCAGCATTTT. Its translation is CSAKGLPRGQPQHF.